The rows below give T cell receptor beta chains drawn from one sample of a study of beta chain features in type 1 diabetes. Libraries were prepared by immunoSEQ multiplex PCR; TCRdb keeps only in-frame clonotypes and omits some of them. Among around 280,000 clones listed, about 15% were seen once. The material sequenced was naive CD4+ T cells from blood. The receptors shown here come from a man younger than 30 with type 1 diabetes. CDR3s leave out the opening cysteine and the closing phenylalanine or tryptophan.

v_call: TRBV10-3; j_call: TRBJ2-5; cdr3_aa: AISEGGVETQY
v_call: TRBV29-1; j_call: TRBJ2-1; cdr3_aa: SVEGLSGTGAYNEQF
v_call: TRBV5-6; j_call: TRBJ2-3; cdr3_aa: ASSHRGTDTQY
v_call: TRBV27; j_call: TRBJ2-7; cdr3_aa: ASGSVWKKGYEQY
v_call: TRBV2; j_call: TRBJ2-1; cdr3_aa: ASSRTPGTSGYNEQF
v_call: TRBV2; j_call: TRBJ2-7; cdr3_aa: ATARTAGEQY
v_call: TRBV29-1; j_call: TRBJ1-5; cdr3_aa: SVETQGQPQH
v_call: TRBV5-5; j_call: TRBJ1-1; cdr3_aa: ASSEQGPTEAF
v_call: TRBV29-1; j_call: TRBJ2-1; cdr3_aa: SVPREDRLGVSEQF
v_call: TRBV7-2; j_call: TRBJ2-7; cdr3_aa: ASSLAFRASLTYEQY
v_call: TRBV5-1; j_call: TRBJ2-3; cdr3_aa: ASSLEGSSTDTQY
v_call: TRBV28; j_call: TRBJ2-2; cdr3_aa: ATLSLGELF
v_call: TRBV30; j_call: TRBJ2-1; cdr3_aa: AWTGLAVLTWAYNEQF
v_call: TRBV15; j_call: TRBJ2-7; cdr3_aa: ATSRVERGSYEQY
v_call: TRBV15; j_call: TRBJ2-3; cdr3_aa: ATSPHPDYTDTQY
v_call: TRBV28; j_call: TRBJ2-5; cdr3_aa: ASRKGLEETQY
v_call: TRBV5-1; j_call: TRBJ2-2; cdr3_aa: ASSFSGTGELF
v_call: TRBV6-5; j_call: TRBJ1-1; cdr3_aa: ASRPRQQNTEAF
v_call: TRBV28; j_call: TRBJ2-2; cdr3_aa: ASSPLWRAPYTGELF
v_call: TRBV7-2; j_call: TRBJ2-3; cdr3_aa: ASSYGTVGGDTQY
v_call: TRBV4-2; j_call: TRBJ2-7; cdr3_aa: ASSRLAGVDSYEQY
v_call: TRBV5-6; j_call: TRBJ2-4; cdr3_aa: ASRPGRLAKNIQY
v_call: TRBV19; j_call: TRBJ2-1; cdr3_aa: ASSSSSGHNNEQF
v_call: TRBV7-2; j_call: TRBJ2-5; cdr3_aa: ASSSQQGMETQY
v_call: TRBV5-1; j_call: TRBJ2-3; cdr3_aa: ASSPGLASTDTQY
v_call: TRBV4-2; j_call: TRBJ2-7; cdr3_aa: ASSQQTDRAIGYEQY
v_call: TRBV7-2; j_call: TRBJ1-2; cdr3_aa: ASSLNRAGDGYT
v_call: TRBV27; j_call: TRBJ2-1; cdr3_aa: ASSRTGSYNEQF
v_call: TRBV30; j_call: TRBJ1-2; cdr3_aa: AWGPEQGGRVYYGYT
v_call: TRBV7-2; j_call: TRBJ2-1; cdr3_aa: ASSITRGFIEQF
v_call: TRBV30; j_call: TRBJ1-1; cdr3_aa: AWSGQGSGTEAF
v_call: TRBV25-1; j_call: TRBJ1-2; cdr3_aa: ASSDRGNYGYT
v_call: TRBV28; j_call: TRBJ2-3; cdr3_aa: ASSLVRVTQY
v_call: TRBV10-3; j_call: TRBJ2-6; cdr3_aa: AIRPGLAGGLGANVLT
v_call: TRBV6-1; j_call: TRBJ1-5; cdr3_aa: ASKGTVQH
v_call: TRBV5-5; j_call: TRBJ2-2; cdr3_aa: ASSRAGVTGELF
v_call: TRBV19; j_call: TRBJ2-1; cdr3_aa: ASSMVIRRDRTYNEQF
v_call: TRBV15; j_call: TRBJ2-1; cdr3_aa: ATSRDSATEQF
v_call: TRBV18; j_call: TRBJ2-7; cdr3_aa: ASSPPSSYEQY
v_call: TRBV29-1; j_call: TRBJ1-3; cdr3_aa: SVAPQSGNTIY
v_call: TRBV30; j_call: TRBJ1-4; cdr3_aa: AWSPRVAEKLF
v_call: TRBV20-1; j_call: TRBJ2-1; cdr3_aa: SAPLYNEQF
v_call: TRBV19; j_call: TRBJ2-7; cdr3_aa: ASSGLHPGQDFSYEQY
v_call: TRBV7-2; j_call: TRBJ2-4; cdr3_aa: ASSPTRGNIQY
v_call: TRBV28; j_call: TRBJ1-4; cdr3_aa: ASSLPAGADEKLF
v_call: TRBV30; j_call: TRBJ2-1; cdr3_aa: AWSYKRGASSYNEQF
v_call: TRBV18; j_call: TRBJ2-7; cdr3_aa: ASSSNTGGRYEQY
v_call: TRBV20-1; j_call: TRBJ1-1; cdr3_aa: SATGNTEAF
v_call: TRBV29-1; j_call: TRBJ1-1; cdr3_aa: SVLGQLNTEAF
v_call: TRBV6-5; j_call: TRBJ2-5; cdr3_aa: ASNHRGASQETQY
v_call: TRBV30; j_call: TRBJ2-3; cdr3_aa: ALKGADPQY
v_call: TRBV7-9; j_call: TRBJ1-5; cdr3_aa: ASSYLGRTPQH
v_call: TRBV7-9; j_call: TRBJ1-1; cdr3_aa: ASSPGRAGAEAF
v_call: TRBV15; j_call: TRBJ2-7; cdr3_aa: ATSPRTGDGYEQY
v_call: TRBV5-1; j_call: TRBJ2-1; cdr3_aa: ASSSGTSGGEQF